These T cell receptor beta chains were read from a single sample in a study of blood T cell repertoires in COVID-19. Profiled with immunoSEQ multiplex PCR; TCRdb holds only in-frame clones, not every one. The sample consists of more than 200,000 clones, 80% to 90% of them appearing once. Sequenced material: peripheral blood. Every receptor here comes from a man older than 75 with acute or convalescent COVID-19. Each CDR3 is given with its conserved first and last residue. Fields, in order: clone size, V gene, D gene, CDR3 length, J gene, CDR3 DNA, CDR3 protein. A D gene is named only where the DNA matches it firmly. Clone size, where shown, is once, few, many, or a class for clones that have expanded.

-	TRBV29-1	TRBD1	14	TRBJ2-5	TGCAGCGTCCGCTCCGGGACAGCTCAAGAGACCCAGTACTTC	CSVRSGTAQETQYF
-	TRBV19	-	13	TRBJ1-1	TGTGCCACCAAACGCGGCAGCTACACTGAAGCTTTCTTT	CATKRGSYTEAFF
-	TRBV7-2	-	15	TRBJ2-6	TGTGCCAGCAGCCCTGACATCTCTGGGGCCAACGTCCTGACTTTC	CASSPDISGANVLTF
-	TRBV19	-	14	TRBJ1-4	TGTGCCAGTTGCGGCCGGGGGAGAGATGAAAAACTGTTTTTT	CASCGRGRDEKLFF
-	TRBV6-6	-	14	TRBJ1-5	TGTGCCAGCAGTTTGAGGCAGAACAATCAGCCCCAGCATTTT	CASSLRQNNQPQHF
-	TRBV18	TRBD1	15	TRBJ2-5	TGTGCCAGCTCACCACCGGACAGGGGGGAAGAGACCCAGTACTTC	CASSPPDRGEETQYF
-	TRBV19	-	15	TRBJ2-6	TGTGCCAGTAGTTTCCCGGGTTCTGGGGCCAACGTCCTGACTTTC	CASSFPGSGANVLTF
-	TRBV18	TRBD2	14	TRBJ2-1	TGTGCCAGCTCACCCAGCGGGGGGTACAATGAGCAGTTCTTC	CASSPSGGYNEQFF
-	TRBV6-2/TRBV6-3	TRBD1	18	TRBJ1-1	TGTGCCAGCAGTTACTCGCGTCAGGGGGCCATCATGAACACTGAAGCTTTCTTT	CASSYSRQGAIMNTEAFF
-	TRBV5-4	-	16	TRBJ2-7	TGTGCCAGCAGCTTGGGGCGGACAGCAACAGGCTACGAGCAGTACTTC	CASSLGRTATGYEQYF
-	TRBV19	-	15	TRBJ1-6	TGTGCCAGTACAGGGTCGAGCTCCTATAATTCACCCCTCCACTTT	CASTGSSSYNSPLHF
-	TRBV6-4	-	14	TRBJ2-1	TGTGCCAGCAGTGTTGTCGGGATGATCGATGAGCAGTTCTTC	CASSVVGMIDEQFF
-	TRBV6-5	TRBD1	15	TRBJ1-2	TGTGCCAGCAGTAAACCGGGACAGGGCACCTATGGCTACACCTTC	CASSKPGQGTYGYTF
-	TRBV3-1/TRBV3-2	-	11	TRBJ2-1	TGTGCCTGCGGTCTGGGCAATGAGCAGTTCTTC	CACGLGNEQFF
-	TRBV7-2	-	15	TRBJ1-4	TGTGCCAGCAGCTTCGGGTCGTCCGCCCGACAAAAACTGTTTTTT	CASSFGSSARQKLFF
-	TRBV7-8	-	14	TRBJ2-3	TGTGCCAGCTCAAAAGCTGCTAGCACAGATACGCAGTATTTT	CASSKAASTDTQYF
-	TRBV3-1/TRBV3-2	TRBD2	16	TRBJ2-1	TGTGCCAGCAGCCAACCGGGACTAGCAGCCTACAATGAGCAGTTCTTC	CASSQPGLAAYNEQFF
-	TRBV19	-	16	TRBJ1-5	TGTGCCAGTAGGGACGGGGGAGTGGTAAGGAATCAGCCCCAGCATTTT	CASRDGGVVRNQPQHF
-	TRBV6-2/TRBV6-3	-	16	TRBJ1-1	TGTGCCAGCAGTTCACCCCATCGAGCTTCCAACACTGAAGCTTTCTTT	CASSSPHRASNTEAFF
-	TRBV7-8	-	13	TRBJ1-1	TGTGCCAGCAGCTCCAGACAGACTCGAGAAGCTTTCTTT	CASSSRQTREAFF
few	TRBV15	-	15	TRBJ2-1	TGTGCCACCAGCAGAGGAGGGACTGGCACCAATGAGCAGTTCTTC	CATSRGGTGTNEQFF
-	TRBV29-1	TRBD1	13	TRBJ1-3	TGCAGCGCAAGACAGGGGGCTAGAGACACCATATATTTT	CSARQGARDTIYF
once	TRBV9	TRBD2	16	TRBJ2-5	TGTGCCAGCAGCGTGGGGGCTAGCGGGACCCAAGAGACCCAGTACTTC	CASSVGASGTQETQYF
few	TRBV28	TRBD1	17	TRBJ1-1	TGTGCCAGCAGTCCAACAGGGGGCGGTTTTAGAAACACTGAAGCTTTCTTT	CASSPTGGGFRNTEAFF
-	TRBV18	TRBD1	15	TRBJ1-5	TGTGCCAGCTCCCTTGACAGGGATCGCAATCAGCCCCAGCATTTT	CASSLDRDRNQPQHF
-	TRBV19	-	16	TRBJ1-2	TGTGCCAGTAGCCGAGGTGTGGGGGCCGGCGGCTATGGCTACACCTTC	CASSRGVGAGGYGYTF
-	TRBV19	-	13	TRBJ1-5	TGTGCCAGTAGACTAAAGGGGTATCAGCCCCAGCATTTT	CASRLKGYQPQHF
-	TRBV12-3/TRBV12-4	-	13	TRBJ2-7	TGTGCCAGCAGGGGTACAGGTTCCTACGAGCAGTACTTC	CASRGTGSYEQYF
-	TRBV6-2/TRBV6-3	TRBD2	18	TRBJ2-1	TGTGCCAGCAGTTCCCTCTTCTTAACTAGCGGAGGCTACAATGAGCAGTTCTTC	CASSSLFLTSGGYNEQFF
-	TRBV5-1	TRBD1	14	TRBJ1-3	TGCGCCAGCAGCAGGGACAGCTCTGGAAACACCATATATTTT	CASSRDSSGNTIYF
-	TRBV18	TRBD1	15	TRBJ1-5	TGTGCCAGCTCCCCTGACAGGGGAAGGAATCAGCCCCAGCATTTT	CASSPDRGRNQPQHF
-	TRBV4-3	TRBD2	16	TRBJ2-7	TGCGCCAGCAGCCAAGACTGGCTAGCGGGCAACTACGAGCAGTACTTC	CASSQDWLAGNYEQYF
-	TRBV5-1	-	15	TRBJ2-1	TGCGCCAGCAGTGAAGGGGGGACTACCTACAATGAGCAGTTCTTC	CASSEGGTTYNEQFF
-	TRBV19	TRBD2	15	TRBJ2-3	TGTGCCAGTAGTATAGGCGCGGGAGTGACAGATACGCAGTATTTT	CASSIGAGVTDTQYF
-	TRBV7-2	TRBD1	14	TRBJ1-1	TGTGCCAGCAGCCTCGGACAGGAGAACACTGAAGCTTTCTTT	CASSLGQENTEAFF
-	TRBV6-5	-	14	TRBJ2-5	TGTGCCAGCAAGTTACCGGGTTTCCAAGAGACCCAGTACTTC	CASKLPGFQETQYF
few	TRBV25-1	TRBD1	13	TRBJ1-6	TGTGCCAGCAGAGGGACAGTTTATTCACCCCTCCACTTT	CASRGTVYSPLHF
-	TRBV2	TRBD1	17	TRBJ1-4	TGTGCCAGCTCTCTCCTGGGACAGGGAAGTCTTGGTGAAAAACTGTTTTTT	CASSLLGQGSLGEKLFF
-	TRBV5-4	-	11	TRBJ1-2	TGTGCCAGCAGCTCCGGCTATGGCTACACCTTC	CASSSGYGYTF
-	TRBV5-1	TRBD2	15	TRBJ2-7	TGCGCCAGCAGCTTGGGGGCCGGGAGGGGATACGAGCAGTACTTC	CASSLGAGRGYEQYF
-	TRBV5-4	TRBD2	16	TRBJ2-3	TGTGCCAGCAGCCCACGGACTAGCGGGGTGGGAGATACGCAGTATTTT	CASSPRTSGVGDTQYF
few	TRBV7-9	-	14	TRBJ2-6	TGTGCCAGCAGCTTAGAGGGACAAGCTCTCGTCCTGACTTTC	CASSLEGQALVLTF
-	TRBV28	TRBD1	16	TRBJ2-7	TGTGCCAGCAGTTTTATACAGGGGTCCCCTTCCTACGAGCAGTACTTC	CASSFIQGSPSYEQYF
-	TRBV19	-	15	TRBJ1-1	TGTGCCAGTAGTATAGATGGGAGTATTAACACTGAAGCTTTCTTT	CASSIDGSINTEAFF
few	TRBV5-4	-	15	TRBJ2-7	TGTGCCAGCAGCTTGGTGAGGGACTTCTCCTACGAGCAGTACTTC	CASSLVRDFSYEQYF
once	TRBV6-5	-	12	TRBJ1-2	TGTGCCAGCAGCAGGGAGGGCTATGGCTACACCTTC	CASSREGYGYTF
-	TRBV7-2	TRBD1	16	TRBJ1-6	TGTGCCAGCAGCTCGGACAGGGCAATCTATAATTCACCCCTCCACTTT	CASSSDRAIYNSPLHF
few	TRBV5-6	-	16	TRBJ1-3	TGTGCCAGCAGTCCCAACGCGGGGGCCCCTGGAAACACCATATATTTT	CASSPNAGAPGNTIYF
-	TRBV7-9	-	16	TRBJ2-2	TGTGCCAGCAGCTTAGGCGGGACGGCGAACACCGGGGAGCTGTTTTTT	CASSLGGTANTGELFF
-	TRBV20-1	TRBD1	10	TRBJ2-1	TGCAGTGCTAACAGGGGTGAGCAGTTCTTC	CSANRGEQFF
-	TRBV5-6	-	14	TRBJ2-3	TGTGCCAGCAGCTCAGGGGCCCGCACAGATACGCAGTATTTT	CASSSGARTDTQYF
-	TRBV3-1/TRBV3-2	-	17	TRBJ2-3	TGTGCCAGCAGCCAAGGACCAGTAGCGGAGAGCACAGATACGCAGTATTTT	CASSQGPVAESTDTQYF
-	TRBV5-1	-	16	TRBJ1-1	TGCGCCAGCAGCTTGAGGCCGGACACTCTGGGGACTGAAGCTTTCTTT	CASSLRPDTLGTEAFF
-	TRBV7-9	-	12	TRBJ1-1	TGTGCCAGCAGCTCACAGTACACTGAAGCTTTCTTT	CASSSQYTEAFF
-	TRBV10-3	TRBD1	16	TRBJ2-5	TGTGCCATCAGTCCCTACACCGGGACAGGGGGAGAGACCCAGTACTTC	CAISPYTGTGGETQYF
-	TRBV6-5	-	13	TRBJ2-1	TGTGCCAGCAAAGGTCTAGGCTACAATGAGCAGTTCTTC	CASKGLGYNEQFF
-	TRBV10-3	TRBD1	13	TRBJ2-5	TGTGCCATCCGGGCAGGGGGCCTGGAGACCCAGTACTTC	CAIRAGGLETQYF